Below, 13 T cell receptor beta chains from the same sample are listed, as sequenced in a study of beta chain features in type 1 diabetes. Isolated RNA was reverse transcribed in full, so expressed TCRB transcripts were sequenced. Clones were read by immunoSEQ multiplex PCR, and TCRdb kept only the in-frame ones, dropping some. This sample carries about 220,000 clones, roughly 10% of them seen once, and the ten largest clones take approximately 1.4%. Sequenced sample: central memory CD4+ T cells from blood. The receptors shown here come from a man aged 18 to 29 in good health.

CDR3 sequence: CASSLPAGKGREGPQSSYNEQFF. For the CDR3, the DNA is TGCGCCAGCAGCTTGCCGGCAGGGAAGGGGCGGGAGGGCCCCCAAAGCTCCTACAATGAGCAGTTCTTC. This rearrangement joins TRBV5-1 to TRBJ2-1; 9 nucleotides align to TRBD2. Germline V gene data show CDR1 as SGHRS and CDR2 as YFSETQ. The CDR3 length is 23 residues. J gave up 0 bases and V 1 base, and 23 bases lay outside the gene matches.

In nucleotides, the CDR3 is TGTGCCAGCACCTTTCTAGCGGGAGGTGTGACAGATACGCAGTATTTT. Translated, it gives CASTFLAGGVTDTQYF. The chain employs TRBV11-2 and TRBJ2-3; 11 bases line up with TRBD2. The CDR3 totals 16 residues. The trim removed 7 bases at V and 3 bases at J, leaving 9 bases unmatched. Germline V gives CDR1 SGHAT, CDR2 FQNNGV.

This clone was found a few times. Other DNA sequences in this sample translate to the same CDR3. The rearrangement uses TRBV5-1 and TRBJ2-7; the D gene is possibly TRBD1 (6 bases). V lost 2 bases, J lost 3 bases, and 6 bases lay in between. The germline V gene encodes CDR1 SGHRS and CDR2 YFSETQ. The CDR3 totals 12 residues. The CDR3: CASSLQGYEQYF. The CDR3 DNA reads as TGCGCCAGCAGCTTACAGGGCTACGAGCAGTACTTC. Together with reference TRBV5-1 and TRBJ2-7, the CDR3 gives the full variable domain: KAGVTQTPRYLIKTRGQQVTLSCSPISGHRSVSWYQQTPGQGLQFLFEYFSETQRNKGNFPGRFSGRQFSNSRSEMNVSTLELGDSALYLCASSLQGYEQYFGPGTRLTVT.

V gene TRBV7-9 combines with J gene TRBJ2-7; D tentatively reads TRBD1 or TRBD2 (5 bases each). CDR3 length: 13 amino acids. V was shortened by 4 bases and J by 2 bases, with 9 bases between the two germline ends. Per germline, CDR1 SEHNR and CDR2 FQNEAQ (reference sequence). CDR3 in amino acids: CASSSGRTYEQYF. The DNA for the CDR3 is TGTGCCAGCAGCTCGGGACGGACCTACGAGCAGTACTTC.

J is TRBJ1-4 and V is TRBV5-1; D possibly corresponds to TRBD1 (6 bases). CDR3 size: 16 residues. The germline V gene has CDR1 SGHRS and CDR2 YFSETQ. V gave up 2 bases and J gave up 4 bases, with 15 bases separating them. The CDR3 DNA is TGCGCCAGCAGCTTCGCGGGACAATCCCTTAATGAAAAACTGTTTTTT. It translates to CASSFAGQSLNEKLFF.

For the CDR3, the DNA is TGTGCCAGCACCGGGACAGGGAATTCCAATGAGCAGTTCTTC. It yields the protein CASTGTGNSNEQFF. The rearrangement joins TRBV9 to TRBJ2-1, with 9 bases lining up with TRBD1. V lost 6 bases and J lost 6; bases outside the gene matches: 7. The CDR3 length is 14 residues. The V gene's germline CDR1 is SGDLS and CDR2 YYNGEE.

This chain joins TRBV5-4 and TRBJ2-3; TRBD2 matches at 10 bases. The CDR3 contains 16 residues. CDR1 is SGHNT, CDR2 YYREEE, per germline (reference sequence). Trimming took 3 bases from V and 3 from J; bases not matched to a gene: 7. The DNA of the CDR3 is TGTGCCAGCAGCTCTTCTAGCGGGAGTAAGACAGATACGCAGTATTTT. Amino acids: CASSSSSGSKTDTQYF.

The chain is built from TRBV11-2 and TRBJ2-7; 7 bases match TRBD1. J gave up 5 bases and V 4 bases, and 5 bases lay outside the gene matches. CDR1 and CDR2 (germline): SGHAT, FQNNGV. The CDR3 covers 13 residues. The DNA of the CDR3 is TGTGCCAGCAGCTCGGACAGGCATAACGAGCAGTACTTC. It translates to CASSSDRHNEQYF.

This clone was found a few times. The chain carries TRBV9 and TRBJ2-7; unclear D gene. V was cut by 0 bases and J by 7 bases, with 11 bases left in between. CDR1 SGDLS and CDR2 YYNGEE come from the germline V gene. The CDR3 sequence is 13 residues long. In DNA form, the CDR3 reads TGTGCCAGCAGCGTAGCCCCCCGCTTAGAGCAGTACTTC. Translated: CASSVAPRLEQYF.

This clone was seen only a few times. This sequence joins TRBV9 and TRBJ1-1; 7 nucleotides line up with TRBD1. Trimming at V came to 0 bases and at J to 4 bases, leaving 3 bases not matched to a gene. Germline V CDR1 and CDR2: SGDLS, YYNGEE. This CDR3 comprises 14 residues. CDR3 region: CASSVAGQRTEAFF. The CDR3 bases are TGTGCCAGCAGCGTAGCGGGACAGCGCACTGAAGCTTTCTTT.

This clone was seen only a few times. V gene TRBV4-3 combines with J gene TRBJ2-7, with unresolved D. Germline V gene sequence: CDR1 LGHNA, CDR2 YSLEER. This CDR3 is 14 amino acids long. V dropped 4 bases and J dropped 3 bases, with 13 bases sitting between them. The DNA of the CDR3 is TGCGCCAGCAGCCTCGACTCCCGAAGCTACGAGCAGTACTTC. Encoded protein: CASSLDSRSYEQYF.

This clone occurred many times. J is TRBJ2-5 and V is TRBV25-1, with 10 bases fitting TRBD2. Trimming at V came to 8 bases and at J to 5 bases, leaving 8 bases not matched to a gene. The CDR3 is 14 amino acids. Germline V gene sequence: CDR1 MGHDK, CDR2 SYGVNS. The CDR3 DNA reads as TGTGCCAGCGCGCCGGGACTAGCGACGGAGACCCAGTACTTC. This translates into CASAPGLATETQYF.

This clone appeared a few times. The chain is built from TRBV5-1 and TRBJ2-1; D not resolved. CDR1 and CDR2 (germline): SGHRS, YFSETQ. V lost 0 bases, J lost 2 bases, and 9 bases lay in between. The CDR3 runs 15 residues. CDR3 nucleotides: TGCGCCAGCAGCTTGGAGGCCGGTGCCTACAATGAGCAGTTCTTC. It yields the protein CASSLEAGAYNEQFF.